The 27 T cell receptor beta chains below come from one sample, sequenced in a study of blood T cell repertoires in COVID-19. Assay used: immunoSEQ multiplex PCR; TCRdb lists only in-frame clones, some missing. The sample has under 250,000 clones, approximately 85% seen once. Sequencing used peripheral blood. The receptors originated from a woman older than 75 with COVID-19, enrolled during active disease.

The chain couples TRBV18 to TRBJ1-3; maybe TRBD1 (5 bases). V lost 0 bases and J lost 4, with 13 bases in between. This CDR3 has 16 amino acids. In germline, CDR1 is KGHSH, CDR2 LQKENI. The DNA of the CDR3 is TGTGCCAGCTCACCACCGAACCAGGGTGGAGGAAACACCATATATTTT. Translation: CASSPPNQGGGNTIYF.

This chain links TRBV3-1 (or the pseudogene TRBV3-2) with TRBJ1-3; a weak D match, TRBD1 (6 bases). This CDR3 is built from 14 residues. The germline gives CDR1 LGHDT, CDR2 YNNKEL (reference sequence). The V and J ends lost 4 bases and 3 bases respectively, with 10 bases between them. CDR3 in amino acids: CASSRRGRGNTIYF. Written as DNA, the CDR3 is TGTGCCAGCAGCCGCAGGGGTCGTGGAAACACCATATATTTT.

The table lists this clone with a count of one. The gene calls are TRBV5-1 and TRBJ2-1, with 7 bases identical to TRBD1. Per germline, CDR1 SGHRS and CDR2 YFSETQ. The CDR3 runs to 15 residues. Unmatched junction bases numbered 3, after V lost 2 bases and J lost 1 base. The CDR3, as DNA: TGCGCCAGCAGCTTCAGACAGGGATCCTACAATGAGCAGTTCTTC. Translation: CASSFRQGSYNEQFF. Drawing the rest from reference TRBV5-1 and TRBJ2-1, the complete variable domain is KAGVTQTPRYLIKTRGQQVTLSCSPISGHRSVSWYQQTPGQGLQFLFEYFSETQRNKGNFPGRFSGRQFSNSRSEMNVSTLELGDSALYLCASSFRQGSYNEQFFGPGTRLTVL.

As for this clone: At one end the junction does not follow the germline gene, possibly because of a read error. V usage is TRBV2 and J usage is TRBJ2-3, with a tentative D call TRBD1 (6 bases). Germline assignment: CDR1 SNHLY and CDR2 FYNNEI. This CDR3 spans 15 amino acids. The CDR3 bases are TGTGCCAGCACTGAAACAGGGTTCGGCCCAGATACGCAGTATTTT. It translates to CASTETGFGPDTQYF.

This clone was detected only once. V is TRBV9 and J is TRBJ2-2; the D gene is possibly TRBD2 (5 bases). V was cut by 4 bases and J by 4 bases, with 14 bases left in between. The CDR3 loop spans 15 amino acids. The germline CDR1 and CDR2 sequences are SGDLS and YYNGEE. The CDR3 nucleotides are TGTGCCAGCAGCCCCCAAGGACTCTTCACCGGGGAGCTGTTTTTT. Its protein is CASSPQGLFTGELFF.

The chain employs TRBV10-3 and TRBJ1-2, with 10 bases matching TRBD1. Germline V gene sequence: CDR1 ENHRY, CDR2 SYGVKD. The V gene end was trimmed by 4 bases and the J gene end by 6 bases; junction bases not matched to a gene: 2. CDR3 size: 13 residues. The CDR3 sequence is CAISGGTGDGYTF. The CDR3 nucleotides read TGTGCCATCAGTGGGGGGACAGGGGATGGCTACACCTTC.

This rearrangement joins TRBV28 to TRBJ2-7, with D possibly being TRBD1 (6 bases). The CDR3 runs to 14 residues. Per germline, CDR1 MDHEN and CDR2 SYDVKM. V lost 9 bases, J lost 3 bases, and 18 bases lay in between. The CDR3 DNA is TGTGCCAGTCGTACCGGGACAAGTCTCTACGAGCAGTACTTC. Translation: CASRTGTSLYEQYF.

J is TRBJ1-2 and V is TRBV5-5, with D hard to call. CDR1 is SGHKS and CDR2 is YYEKEE in the germline V gene (reference sequence). This CDR3 is built from 16 residues. V was trimmed by 2 bases and J by 1 base, leaving 15 bases between them. Written as DNA, the CDR3 is TGTGCCAGCAGCTTAAACCTACGGCCGGGTAACTATGGCTACACCTTC. Its translation: CASSLNLRPGNYGYTF.

This chain joins TRBV18 and TRBJ1-1, with TRBD1 as a possible D gene (6 bases). Germline V gene lookup returns CDR1 KGHSH and CDR2 LQKENI. The CDR3 loop spans 14 amino acids. The V and J ends lost 1 base and 4 bases respectively, with 10 bases between them. The CDR3 sequence is CASSPQQGTTEAFF. CDR3 nucleotides: TGTGCCAGCTCACCACAGCAGGGGACCACTGAAGCTTTCTTT.

The J gene is TRBJ1-2, the V gene TRBV5-1, with 8 nucleotides matching TRBD1. The CDR3 covers 16 residues. From germline, CDR1 is SGHRS and CDR2 YFSETQ. The V gene end was trimmed by 5 bases and the J gene end by 2 bases; junction bases not matched to a gene: 11. The CDR3 reads CASSPRVTGANYGYTF. In DNA, the CDR3 is TGCGCCAGCAGTCCTAGAGTGACAGGGGCAAACTATGGCTACACCTTC.

This chain joins TRBV3-1 (or the pseudogene TRBV3-2) and TRBJ1-5; D call uncertain. Trimming took off 0 bases at V and 6 bases at J, with 12 bases between the two ends. The CDR3 is 15 residues long. Germline V gene lookup returns CDR1 LGHDT and CDR2 YNNKEL (reference sequence). CDR3 bases: TGTGCCAGCAGCCAAGATGGTACGGTAAGTCAGCCCCAGCATTTT. Protein: CASSQDGTVSQPQHF.

J is TRBJ2-7 and V is TRBV18, with TRBD2 identical over 9 bases. Germline-derived CDR1 and CDR2 are KGHSH and LQKENI. This CDR3 has 12 amino acids. V shed 8 bases and J 6 bases; nucleotides not matched to a gene: 5. CDR3 DNA: TGTGCCAGCCATGCGGGGGGGTCCGAGCAGTACGTC. This translates into CASHAGGSEQYV.

The V gene is TRBV6-5, the J gene TRBJ1-1, with 8 bases aligning to TRBD1. CDR1 and CDR2 from the germline V gene are MNHEY and SVGAGI. The CDR3 is made up of 13 amino acids. The V gene end was trimmed by 4 bases and the J gene end by 6 bases; junction bases not matched to a gene: 4. CDR3 loop: CASSSGQGSEAFF. Here the CDR3 DNA reads TGTGCCAGCAGTTCCGGACAGGGTTCTGAAGCTTTCTTT.

This chain links TRBV7-2 with TRBJ1-1, with D uncertain. The CDR3 length is 13 residues. V shed 2 bases and J shed 0 bases, with 4 bases lying between them. Germline V gene data show CDR1 as SGHTA and CDR2 as FQGNSA. The CDR3 DNA reads TGTGCCAGCAGCTTACAGATGAACACTGAAGCTTTCTTT. Encoded protein: CASSLQMNTEAFF.

The chain has TRBV6-5 and TRBJ2-7; the D is unclear. Between the trimmed V and J ends, which lost 0 bases and 7 bases, there was a span of 13 bases. Germline V CDR1 and CDR2: MNHEY, SVGAGI. The CDR3 is made up of 14 amino acids. In DNA form, the CDR3 reads TGTGCCAGCAGTTACTCCAGAATCCAGGCGGAGCAGTACTTC. Its protein is CASSYSRIQAEQYF.

The chain is built from TRBV7-2 and TRBJ2-7; 10 bases line up with TRBD2. With 4 bases clipped from V and 6 bases from J, the junction kept 6 bases outside the gene matches. The CDR3 loop spans 14 amino acids. Looked up from germline, CDR1 is SGHTA and CDR2 is FQGNSA. The CDR3 region has the DNA TGTGCCAGCAGCTCGGGACTAGCGCGGGGCGAGCAGTACTTC. Its translation: CASSSGLARGEQYF.

The chain joins TRBV28 to TRBJ1-2; weak D call: TRBD1 (5 bases). The CDR3 is 15 amino acids. The germline V gene encodes CDR1 MDHEN and CDR2 SYDVKM. Trimming removed 2 bases at V and 6 bases at J, with 16 bases between. Here the CDR3 reads CASSLALGRVNGYTF. CDR3 DNA: TGTGCCAGCAGTTTAGCCCTAGGCAGGGTGAATGGCTACACCTTC.

The gene calls are TRBV5-1 and TRBJ1-2, with no clear D. The CDR3 is 13 residues long. Trimming cost V 3 bases and J 4 bases, with 10 bases left between them. CDR1 is SGHRS and CDR2 is YFSETQ in the germline V gene. This chain's CDR3 is CASSSEGSYGYTF. In DNA form, the CDR3 reads TGCGCCAGCAGCTCCGAGGGCAGCTATGGCTACACCTTC.

The V and J genes are TRBV6-5 and TRBJ2-2; 9 bases are a match to TRBD1. The V segment lost 4 bases and the J segment 4 bases; nucleotides outside the gene matches: 4. This CDR3 has 15 residues. Germline values: CDR1 MNHEY, CDR2 SVGAGI. The CDR3 protein is CASSSSTGGTGELFF. The CDR3 coding sequence is TGTGCCAGCAGTTCCTCGACAGGGGGCACCGGGGAGCTGTTTTTT.

The chain combines TRBV19 with TRBJ1-5; 7 positions match TRBD1. CDR1 and CDR2 (germline): LNHDA, SQIVND (reference sequence). V gave up 0 bases and J gave up 7 bases; unmatched junction bases: 9. The CDR3 spans 16 residues. The CDR3 protein is CASSIDGQVGGQPQHF. The CDR3 DNA follows: TGTGCCAGTAGTATAGATGGACAGGTGGGGGGCCAGCCCCAGCATTTT.

The chain links TRBV5-4 to TRBJ1-4, with D maybe TRBD1 (6 bases). Germline CDR1 reads SGHNT; CDR2 reads YYREEE (reference sequence). Trimming took off 0 bases at V and 7 bases at J, with 10 bases between the two ends. The CDR3 covers 14 residues. CDR3 loop: CASSLAGESEKLFF. The CDR3 DNA is TGTGCCAGCAGCTTGGCAGGGGAAAGTGAAAAACTGTTTTTT.

The chain is built from TRBV27 and TRBJ2-3; 7 bases fit TRBD1. The germline V gene encodes CDR1 MNHEY and CDR2 SMNVEV (reference sequence). The CDR3 has 13 amino acids. The V gene end was trimmed by 10 bases and the J gene end by 0 bases; junction bases not matched to a gene: 4. The CDR3 reads CATTDRSTDTQYF. The CDR3, as DNA: TGTGCCACCACGGACAGGAGCACAGATACGCAGTATTTT.

The chain has TRBV28 and TRBJ1-2, with 8 nucleotides matching TRBD1. The CDR3 sequence is 14 residues long. Germline assignment: CDR1 MDHEN and CDR2 SYDVKM. V gave up 4 bases and J gave up 6 bases; unmatched junction bases: 7. This CDR3 reads CASSSQDRVHGYTF. The CDR3 DNA is TGTGCCAGCAGTTCCCAGGACAGGGTGCATGGCTACACCTTC.

The chain employs TRBV28 and TRBJ1-4; 7 bases align to TRBD1. The CDR3 loop spans 15 amino acids. From germline, CDR1 is MDHEN and CDR2 SYDVKM. J was trimmed by 5 bases and V by 8 bases; bases with no gene match: 11. The CDR3 region is CASVGIGTVNEKLFF. In nucleotides, the CDR3 is TGTGCCAGCGTTGGAATCGGGACAGTGAATGAAAAACTGTTTTTT.

J is TRBJ1-4 and V is TRBV30; D may be TRBD1 (6 bases). The CDR3 covers 13 residues. Germline V CDR1 and CDR2: GTSNPN, SVGIG (reference sequence). The V and J ends lost 1 base and 10 bases respectively, with 13 bases between them. In DNA, the CDR3 is TGTGCCTGGAGTGAGAGGACAGACTCAAAACTGTTTTTT. It encodes CAWSERTDSKLFF.

The chain is built from TRBV7-2 and TRBJ1-6; D gene uncertain. Per the germline V gene, CDR1 is SGHTA and CDR2 is FQGNSA. The CDR3 is made up of 12 amino acids. V was cut by 3 bases and J by 8 bases, with 5 bases left in between. The CDR3 DNA follows: TGTGCCAGCAGCTTTTTCTATTCACCCCTCCACTTT. Its translation is CASSFFYSPLHF.

J is TRBJ1-1 and V is TRBV18; 8 bases are a match to TRBD1. With 4 bases clipped from V and 3 bases from J, the junction kept 13 bases outside the gene matches. The length of the CDR3 is 17 residues. Germline V gene lookup returns CDR1 KGHSH and CDR2 LQKENI. The CDR3 here is CASSLLRDRPGDTEAFF. In DNA, the CDR3 is TGTGCCAGCTCACTACTCCGGGACAGGCCAGGGGACACTGAAGCTTTCTTT. The full variable domain, rest sourced from reference TRBV18 and TRBJ1-1, is NAGVMQNPRHLVRRRGQEARLRCSPMKGHSHVYWYRQLPEEGLKFMVYLQKENIIDESGMPKERFSAEFPKEGPSILRIQQVVRGDSAAYFCASSLLRDRPGDTEAFFGQGTRLTVV.